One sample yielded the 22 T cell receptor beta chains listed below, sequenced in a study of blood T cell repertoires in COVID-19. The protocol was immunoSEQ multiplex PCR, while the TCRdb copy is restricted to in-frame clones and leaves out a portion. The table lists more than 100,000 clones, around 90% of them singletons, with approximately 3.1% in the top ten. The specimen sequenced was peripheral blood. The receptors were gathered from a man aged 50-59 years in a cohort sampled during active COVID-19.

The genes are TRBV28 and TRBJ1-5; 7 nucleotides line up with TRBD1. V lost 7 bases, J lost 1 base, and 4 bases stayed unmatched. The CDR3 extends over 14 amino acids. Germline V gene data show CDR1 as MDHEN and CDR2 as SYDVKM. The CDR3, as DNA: TGTGCCAGCAAAGAGACAGGGAGCAATCAGCCCCAGCATTTT. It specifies CASKETGSNQPQHF.

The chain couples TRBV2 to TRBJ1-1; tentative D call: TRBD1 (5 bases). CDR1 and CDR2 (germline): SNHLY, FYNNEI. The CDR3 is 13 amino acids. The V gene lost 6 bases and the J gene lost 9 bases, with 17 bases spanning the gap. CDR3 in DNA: TGTGCCAGCAGGAAAGACAGTCAAGATAAAGCTTTCTTT. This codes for CASRKDSQDKAFF.

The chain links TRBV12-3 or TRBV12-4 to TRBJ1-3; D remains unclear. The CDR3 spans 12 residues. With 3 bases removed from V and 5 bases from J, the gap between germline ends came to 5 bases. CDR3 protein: CASSFDRNTIYF. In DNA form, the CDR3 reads TGTGCCAGCAGTTTTGACAGAAACACCATATATTTT.

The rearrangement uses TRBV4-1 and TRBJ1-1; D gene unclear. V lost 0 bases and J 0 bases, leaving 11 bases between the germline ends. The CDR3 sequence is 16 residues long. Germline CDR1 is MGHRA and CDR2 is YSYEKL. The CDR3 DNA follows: TGCGCCAGCAGCCAAGATCCTTACAGCCTGAACACTGAAGCTTTCTTT. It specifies CASSQDPYSLNTEAFF.

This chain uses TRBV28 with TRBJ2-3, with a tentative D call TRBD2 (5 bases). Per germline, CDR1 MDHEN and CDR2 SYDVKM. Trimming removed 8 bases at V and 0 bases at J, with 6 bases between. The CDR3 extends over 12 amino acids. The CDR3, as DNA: TGTGCCAGCGGGAGTAGCACAGATACGCAGTATTTT. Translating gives CASGSSTDTQYF.

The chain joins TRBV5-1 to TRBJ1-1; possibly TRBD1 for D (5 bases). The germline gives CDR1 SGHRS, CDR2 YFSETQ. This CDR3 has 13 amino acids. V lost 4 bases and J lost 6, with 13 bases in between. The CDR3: CASSLNAGAEAFF. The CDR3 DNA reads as TGCGCCAGCAGCCTAAACGCGGGGGCTGAAGCTTTCTTT.

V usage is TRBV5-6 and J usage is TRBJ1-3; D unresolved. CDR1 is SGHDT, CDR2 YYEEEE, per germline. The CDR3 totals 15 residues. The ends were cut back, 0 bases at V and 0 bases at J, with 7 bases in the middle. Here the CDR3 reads CASSLGQISGNTIYF. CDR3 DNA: TGTGCCAGCAGCTTGGGGCAGATCTCTGGAAACACCATATATTTT.

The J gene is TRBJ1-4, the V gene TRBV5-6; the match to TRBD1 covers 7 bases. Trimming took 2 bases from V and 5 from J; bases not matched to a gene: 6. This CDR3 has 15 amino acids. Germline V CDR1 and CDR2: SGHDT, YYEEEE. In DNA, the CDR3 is TGTGCCAGCAGCTTTGGGGGACAGACCAATGAAAAACTGTTTTTT. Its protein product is CASSFGGQTNEKLFF.

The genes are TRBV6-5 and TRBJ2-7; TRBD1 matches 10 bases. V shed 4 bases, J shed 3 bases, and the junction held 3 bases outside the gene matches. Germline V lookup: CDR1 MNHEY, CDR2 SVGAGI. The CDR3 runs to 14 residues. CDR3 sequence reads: CASSSWDRGYEQYF. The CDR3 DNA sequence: TGTGCCAGCAGTTCCTGGGACAGGGGCTACGAGCAGTACTTC.

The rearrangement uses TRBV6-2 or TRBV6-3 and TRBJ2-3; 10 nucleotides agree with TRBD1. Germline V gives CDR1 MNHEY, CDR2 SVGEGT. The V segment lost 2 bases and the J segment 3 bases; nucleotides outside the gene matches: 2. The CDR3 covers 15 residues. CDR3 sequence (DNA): TGTGCCAGCAGTTACGGGACAGGGGTAACAGATACGCAGTATTTT. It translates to CASSYGTGVTDTQYF.

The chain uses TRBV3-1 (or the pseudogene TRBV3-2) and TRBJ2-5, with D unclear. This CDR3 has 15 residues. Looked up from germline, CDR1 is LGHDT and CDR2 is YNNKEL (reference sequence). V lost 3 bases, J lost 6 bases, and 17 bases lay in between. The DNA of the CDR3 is TGTGCCAGCAGCCACCCGACATCCCAGGCGAAGACCCAGTACTTC. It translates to CASSHPTSQAKTQYF.

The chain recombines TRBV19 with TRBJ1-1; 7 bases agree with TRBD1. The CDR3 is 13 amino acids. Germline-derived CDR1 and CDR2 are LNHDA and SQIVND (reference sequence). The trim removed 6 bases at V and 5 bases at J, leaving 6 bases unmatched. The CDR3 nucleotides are TGTGCCAGTAGCAACAGGGGAGGTACTGAAGCTTTCTTT. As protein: CASSNRGGTEAFF.

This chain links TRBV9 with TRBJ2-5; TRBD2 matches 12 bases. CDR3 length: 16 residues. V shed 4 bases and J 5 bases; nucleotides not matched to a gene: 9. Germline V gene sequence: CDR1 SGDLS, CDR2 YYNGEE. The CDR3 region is CASSPRLAGARETQYF. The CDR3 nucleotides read TGTGCCAGCAGCCCTAGACTAGCGGGGGCCCGGGAGACCCAGTACTTC. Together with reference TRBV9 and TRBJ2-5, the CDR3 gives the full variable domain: DSGVTQTPKHLITATGQRVTLRCSPRSGDLSVYWYQQSLDQGLQFLIQYYNGEERAKGNILERFSAQQFPDLHSELNLSSLELGDSALYFCASSPRLAGARETQYFGPGTRLLVL.

The CDR3 DNA follows: TGTGCCAGCAGCCGGACTAGCGGGGGGGCCGGGTCCTACGAGCAGTACGTC. Translating it yields CASSRTSGGAGSYEQYV. The chain has TRBV11-2 and TRBJ2-7, with 15 bases fitting TRBD2. The CDR3 covers 17 residues. After removal of 5 bases from V and 1 base from J, the junction contained 6 bases not matched to a gene. The V gene's germline CDR1 is SGHAT and CDR2 FQNNGV.

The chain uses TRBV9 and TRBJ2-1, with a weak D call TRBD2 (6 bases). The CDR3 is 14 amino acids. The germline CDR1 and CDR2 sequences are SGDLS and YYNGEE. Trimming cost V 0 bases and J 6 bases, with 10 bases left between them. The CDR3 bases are TGTGCCAGCAGCGTAGACGGGGGTATCAATGAGCAGTTCTTC. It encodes CASSVDGGINEQFF.

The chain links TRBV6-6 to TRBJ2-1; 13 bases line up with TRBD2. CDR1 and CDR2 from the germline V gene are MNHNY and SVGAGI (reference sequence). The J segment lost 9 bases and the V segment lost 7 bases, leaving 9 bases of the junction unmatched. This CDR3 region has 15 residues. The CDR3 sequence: CASTSTSGGSIEQFF. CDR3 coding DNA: TGTGCCAGCACCTCGACTAGCGGGGGGAGCATTGAGCAGTTCTTC.

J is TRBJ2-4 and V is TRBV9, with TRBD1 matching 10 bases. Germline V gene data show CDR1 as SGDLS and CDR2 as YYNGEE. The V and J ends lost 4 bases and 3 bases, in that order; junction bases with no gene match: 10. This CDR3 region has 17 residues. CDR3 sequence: CASSPGTGAGGKNIQYF. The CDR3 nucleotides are TGTGCCAGCAGCCCAGGGACAGGGGCGGGCGGCAAAAACATTCAGTACTTC.

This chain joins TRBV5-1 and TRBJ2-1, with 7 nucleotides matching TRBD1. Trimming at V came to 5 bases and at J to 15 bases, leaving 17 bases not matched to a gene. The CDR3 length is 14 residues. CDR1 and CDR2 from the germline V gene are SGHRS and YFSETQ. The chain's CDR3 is CASSPPTGLSAMFF. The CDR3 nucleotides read TGCGCCAGCAGTCCGCCGACAGGGCTCTCAGCCATGTTCTTC. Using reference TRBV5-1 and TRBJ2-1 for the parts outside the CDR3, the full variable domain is KAGVTQTPRYLIKTRGQQVTLSCSPISGHRSVSWYQQTPGQGLQFLFEYFSETQRNKGNFPGRFSGRQFSNSRSEMNVSTLELGDSALYLCASSPPTGLSAMFFGPGTRLTVL.

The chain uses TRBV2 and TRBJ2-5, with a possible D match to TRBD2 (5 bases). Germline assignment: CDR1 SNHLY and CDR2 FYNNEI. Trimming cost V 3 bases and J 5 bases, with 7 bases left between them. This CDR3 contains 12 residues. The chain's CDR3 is CASSDRRETQYF. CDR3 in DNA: TGTGCCAGCAGTGACAGGAGGGAGACCCAGTACTTC.

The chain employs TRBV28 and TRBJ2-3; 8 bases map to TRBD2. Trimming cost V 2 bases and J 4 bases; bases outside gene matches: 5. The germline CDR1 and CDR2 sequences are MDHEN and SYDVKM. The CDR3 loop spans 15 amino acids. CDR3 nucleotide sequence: TGTGCCAGCAGTTTAGCGGGGGGTGGAGCAGATACGCAGTATTTT. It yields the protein CASSLAGGGADTQYF.

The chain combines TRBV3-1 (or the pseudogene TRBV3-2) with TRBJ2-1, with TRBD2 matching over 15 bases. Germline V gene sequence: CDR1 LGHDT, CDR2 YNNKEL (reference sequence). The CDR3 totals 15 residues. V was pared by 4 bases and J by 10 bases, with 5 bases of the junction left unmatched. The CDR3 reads CASSLRGTSGGEQFF. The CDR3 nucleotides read TGTGCCAGCAGCCTCCGCGGGACTAGCGGGGGGGAGCAGTTCTTC.

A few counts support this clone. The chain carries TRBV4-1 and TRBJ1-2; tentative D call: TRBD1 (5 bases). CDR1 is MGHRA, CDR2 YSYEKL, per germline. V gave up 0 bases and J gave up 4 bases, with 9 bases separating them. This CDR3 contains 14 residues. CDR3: CASSQDDSSYGYTF. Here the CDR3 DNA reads TGCGCCAGCAGCCAAGACGACAGCTCCTATGGCTACACCTTC.